These 14 T cell receptor beta chains came from one sample sequenced in a study of blood T cell repertoires in COVID-19. Data came from immunoSEQ multiplex PCR; TCRdb stores just in-frame clones and leaves some out. Among about 150,000 clones listed, about 90% were seen once. The sequenced sample consisted of PBMCs or T cells enriched from blood (not recorded which). The receptors derive from a woman between 40 and 55 years old who had been exposed to COVID-19.

This clone was seen a single time. The V call is TRBV19, the J call TRBJ1-5; 7 bases are a match to TRBD1. This CDR3 is 16 amino acids long. V shed 5 bases, J shed 5 bases, and the junction held 12 bases outside the gene matches. Germline V gene data show CDR1 as LNHDA and CDR2 as SQIVND (reference sequence). The chain's CDR3 is CASSVSRDSTYQPQHF. In nucleotides, the CDR3 is TGTGCCAGTAGTGTCTCCCGGGACAGTACCTATCAGCCCCAGCATTTT.

The V and J genes are TRBV25-1 and TRBJ2-7, with TRBD2 as a possible D gene (7 bases). The CDR3 is 13 amino acids. Trimming shortened V by 7 bases and J by 3 bases, and 13 bases separated the two germline ends. Germline CDR1 reads MGHDK; CDR2 reads SYGVNS. Here the CDR3 reads CASNLGGDYEQYF. Here the CDR3 DNA reads TGTGCCAGCAATTTAGGGGGGGACTACGAGCAGTACTTC.

This clone was counted once. The rearrangement joins TRBV6-2 or TRBV6-3 to TRBJ2-2; TRBD1 matches 9 bases. Germline trimming cut 4 bases from V and 1 base from J; bases unmatched to any gene: 4. The CDR3 extends over 16 amino acids. Looked up from germline, CDR1 is MNHEY and CDR2 is SVGEGT. CDR3 protein: CASSWGTGLNTGELFF. CDR3 in DNA: TGTGCCAGCAGTTGGGGGACAGGGCTGAACACCGGGGAGCTGTTTTTT.

This chain joins TRBV7-8 and TRBJ1-5; 8 positions agree with TRBD1. The CDR3 contains 14 residues. V dropped 4 bases and J dropped 4; count of bases not matched to a gene: 3. Germline V CDR1 and CDR2: SGHVS, FQNEAQ. CDR3 sequence: CASSSRTGNQPQHF. As DNA, the CDR3 is TGTGCCAGCAGCTCCAGGACAGGGAATCAGCCCCAGCATTTT.

This clone appeared a single time. V is TRBV19 and J is TRBJ2-7, with TRBD2 matching 7 bases. The length of the CDR3 is 16 residues. Germline V gene lookup returns CDR1 LNHDA and CDR2 SQIVND (reference sequence). V lost 4 bases to trimming and J lost 2 bases; unmatched junction nucleotides: 11. CDR3 DNA sequence: TGTGCCAGTAGTAAGTGGGAGGGAACCCCTACCTACGAGCAGTACTTC. Its translation: CASSKWEGTPTYEQYF.

The chain joins TRBV6-2 or TRBV6-3 to TRBJ2-3; a weak D match, TRBD2 (6 bases). The CDR3 has 18 residues. V was cut by 2 bases and J by 1 base, with 19 bases left in between. The V gene's germline CDR1 is MNHEY and CDR2 SVGEGT. The CDR3 nucleotides are TGTGCCAGCAGTTACGATGGGGCGGGGTTCCCGCGCACAGATACGCAGTATTTT. This encodes CASSYDGAGFPRTDTQYF.

This clone was recorded once. The rearrangement links TRBV11-1 to TRBJ2-7; no clear D gene. CDR3 length: 14 amino acids. The germline gives CDR1 SGHAT, CDR2 FQDESV (reference sequence). V lost 5 bases to trimming and J lost 1 base, with 12 bases between them. CDR3 nucleotides: TGTGCCAGCAGCCCGCACGACGGGTCCTACGAGCAGTACTTC. This sequence encodes CASSPHDGSYEQYF.

This chain links TRBV10-1 with TRBJ2-1; 10 bases fit TRBD2. V was pared by 3 bases and J by 7 bases, with 12 bases of the junction left unmatched. The CDR3 extends over 17 amino acids. Germline V gene sequence: CDR1 WNHNN, CDR2 SYGVQD (reference sequence). CDR3 loop: CASSDGSGGASGNEQFF. CDR3 DNA: TGCGCCAGCAGTGATGGCAGCGGGGGGGCCTCTGGGAATGAGCAGTTCTTC.

This chain joins TRBV4-1 and TRBJ2-7; the match to TRBD1 covers 8 bases. The germline V gene has CDR1 MGHRA and CDR2 YSYEKL. This CDR3 comprises 14 residues. The V segment lost 4 bases and the J segment 2 bases; nucleotides outside the gene matches: 4. For the CDR3, the DNA is TGCGCCAGCAGCCCGGGACAGGTCCCCTACGAGCAGTACTTC. It specifies CASSPGQVPYEQYF.

The chain is built from TRBV9 and TRBJ1-1; D uncertain. CDR1 and CDR2 (germline): SGDLS, YYNGEE. Deletions cut 0 bases from V and 1 base from J, with 7 bases between. The CDR3 contains 14 residues. The CDR3 protein is CASSVAPGNTEAFF. For the CDR3, the DNA is TGTGCCAGCAGCGTAGCCCCCGGGAACACTGAAGCTTTCTTT.

The genes are TRBV7-2 and TRBJ1-1; 7 bases match TRBD1. The CDR3 runs to 15 residues. Germline assignment: CDR1 SGHTA and CDR2 FQGNSA. V was pared by 5 bases and J by 0 bases, with 6 bases of the junction left unmatched. CDR3 DNA sequence: TGTGCCAGCAGCGTACACAGGGGAATGAACACTGAAGCTTTCTTT. This codes for CASSVHRGMNTEAFF.

The chain joins TRBV7-9 to TRBJ1-1, with D hard to call. Germline assignment: CDR1 SEHNR and CDR2 FQNEAQ (reference sequence). This CDR3 comprises 14 residues. V was clipped by 3 bases and J by 3 bases, with 11 bases between them. The CDR3 DNA sequence: TGTGCCAGCAGCTTGGAGGGATCAGACACTGAAGCTTTCTTT. Its protein is CASSLEGSDTEAFF.

J is TRBJ2-3 and V is TRBV4-1, with 11 bases that match TRBD2. This CDR3 region has 15 residues. Germline V gives CDR1 MGHRA, CDR2 YSYEKL. V lost 4 bases to trimming and J lost 5 bases; unmatched junction nucleotides: 5. CDR3 nucleotide sequence: TGCGCCAGCAGCCCAATCGGGACTAGCGGAGATACGCAGTATTTT. Translation gives CASSPIGTSGDTQYF.

The rearrangement links TRBV5-1 to TRBJ1-1, with a tentative D call TRBD1 (5 bases). This CDR3 has 16 amino acids. V lost 7 bases and J lost 0, with 19 bases in between. Per germline, CDR1 SGHRS and CDR2 YFSETQ. CDR3 DNA: TGCGCCAGCTGGGAGGGGCTGCCTTCCATGAACACTGAAGCTTTCTTT. It yields the protein CASWEGLPSMNTEAFF.